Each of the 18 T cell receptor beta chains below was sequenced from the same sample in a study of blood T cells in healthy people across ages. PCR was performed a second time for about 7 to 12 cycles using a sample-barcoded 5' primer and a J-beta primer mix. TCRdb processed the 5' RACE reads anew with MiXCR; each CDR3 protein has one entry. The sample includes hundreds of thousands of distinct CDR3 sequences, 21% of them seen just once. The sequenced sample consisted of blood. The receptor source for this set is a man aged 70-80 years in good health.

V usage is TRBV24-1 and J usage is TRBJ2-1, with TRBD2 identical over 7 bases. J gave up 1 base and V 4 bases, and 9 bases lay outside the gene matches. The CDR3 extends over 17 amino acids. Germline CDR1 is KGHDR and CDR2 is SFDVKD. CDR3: CATSEPSGPPSYNEQFF. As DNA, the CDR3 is TGTGCCACCAGTGAGCCTAGCGGTCCCCCTTCCTACAATGAGCAGTTCTTC.

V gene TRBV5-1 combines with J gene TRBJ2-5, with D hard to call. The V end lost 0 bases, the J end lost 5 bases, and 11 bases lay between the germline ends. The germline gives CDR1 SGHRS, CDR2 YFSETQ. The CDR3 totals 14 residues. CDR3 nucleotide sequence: TGCGCCAGCAGCTTGGGATTCCGATCGGAGACCCAGTACTTC. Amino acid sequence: CASSLGFRSETQYF. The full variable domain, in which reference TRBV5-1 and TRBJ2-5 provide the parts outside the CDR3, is KAGVTQTPRYLIKTRGQQVTLSCSPISGHRSVSWYQQTPGQGLQFLFEYFSETQRNKGNFPGRFSGRQFSNSRSEMNVSTLELGDSALYLCASSLGFRSETQYFGPGTRLLVL.

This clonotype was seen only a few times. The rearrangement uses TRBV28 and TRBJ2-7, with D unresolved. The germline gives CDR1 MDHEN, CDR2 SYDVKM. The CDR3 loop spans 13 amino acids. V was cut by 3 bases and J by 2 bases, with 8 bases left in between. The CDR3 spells CASSFGLTYEQYF. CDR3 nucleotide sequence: TGTGCCAGCAGTTTCGGCTTAACCTACGAGCAGTACTTC.

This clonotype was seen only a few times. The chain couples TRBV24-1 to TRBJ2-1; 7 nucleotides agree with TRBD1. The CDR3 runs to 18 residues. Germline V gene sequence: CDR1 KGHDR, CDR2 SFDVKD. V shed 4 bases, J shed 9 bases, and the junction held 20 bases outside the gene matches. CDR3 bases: TGTGCCACCAGTGACCCCTCCGGACAGGAAGGCAGCAGGGGTGAGCAGTTCTTC. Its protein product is CATSDPSGQEGSRGEQFF.

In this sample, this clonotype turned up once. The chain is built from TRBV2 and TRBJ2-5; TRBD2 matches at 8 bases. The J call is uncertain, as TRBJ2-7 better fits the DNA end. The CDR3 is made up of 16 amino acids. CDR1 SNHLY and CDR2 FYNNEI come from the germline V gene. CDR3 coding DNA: TGTGCCAGCAGCGCCCTAGAGACTAGCGACCTACACGAGCAGTACTTC. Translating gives CASSALETSDLHEQYF.

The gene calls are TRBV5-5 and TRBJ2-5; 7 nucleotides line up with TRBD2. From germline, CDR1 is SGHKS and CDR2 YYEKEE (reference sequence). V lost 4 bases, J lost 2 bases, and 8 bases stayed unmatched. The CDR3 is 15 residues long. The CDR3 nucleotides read TGTGCCAGCAGCATGGATCTAGCGGTACAAGAGACCCAGTACTTC. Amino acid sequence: CASSMDLAVQETQYF.

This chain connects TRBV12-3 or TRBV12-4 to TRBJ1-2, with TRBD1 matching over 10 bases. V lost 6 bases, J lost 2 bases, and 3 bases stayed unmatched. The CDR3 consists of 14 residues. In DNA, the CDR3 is TGTGCCAGCAGGGGACAGGGGAACAACTATGGCTACACCTTC. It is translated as CASRGQGNNYGYTF.

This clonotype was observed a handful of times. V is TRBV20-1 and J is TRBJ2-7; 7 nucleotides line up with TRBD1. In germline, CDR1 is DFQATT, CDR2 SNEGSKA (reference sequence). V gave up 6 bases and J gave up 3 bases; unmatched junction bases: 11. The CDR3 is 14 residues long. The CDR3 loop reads CSARIGTVIYEQYF. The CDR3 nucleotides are TGCAGTGCAAGAATCGGGACAGTTATCTACGAGCAGTACTTC.

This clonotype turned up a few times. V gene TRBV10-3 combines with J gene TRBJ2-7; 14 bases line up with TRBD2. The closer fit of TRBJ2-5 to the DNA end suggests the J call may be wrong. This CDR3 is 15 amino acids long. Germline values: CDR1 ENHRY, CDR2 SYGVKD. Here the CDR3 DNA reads TGTGCCATCAAAGGGACTAGCGGGAGCCAAGAGACCCAGTACTTC. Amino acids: CAIKGTSGSQETQYF.

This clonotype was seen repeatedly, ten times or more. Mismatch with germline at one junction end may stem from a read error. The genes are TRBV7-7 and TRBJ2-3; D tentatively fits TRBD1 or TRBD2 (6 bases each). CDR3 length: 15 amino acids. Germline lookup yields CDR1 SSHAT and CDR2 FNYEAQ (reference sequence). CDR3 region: CASSLDGGTTDTQYF. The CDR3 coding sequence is TGTGCTAGCAGCTTAGACGGCGGGACAACAGATACGCAGTATTTT. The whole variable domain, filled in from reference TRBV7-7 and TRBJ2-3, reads GAGVSQSPRYKVTKRGQDVTLRCDPISSHATLYWYQQALGQGPEFLTYFNYEAQPDKSGLPSDRFSAERPEGSISTLTIQRTEQRDSAMYRCASSLDGGTTDTQYFGPGTRLTVL.

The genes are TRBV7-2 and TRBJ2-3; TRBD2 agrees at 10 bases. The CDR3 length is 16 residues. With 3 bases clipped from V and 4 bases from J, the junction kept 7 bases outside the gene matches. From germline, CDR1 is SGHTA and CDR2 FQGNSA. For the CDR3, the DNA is TGTGCCAGCAGCTTCCTAGCGGGAGTCATACCAGATACGCAGTATTTT. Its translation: CASSFLAGVIPDTQYF.

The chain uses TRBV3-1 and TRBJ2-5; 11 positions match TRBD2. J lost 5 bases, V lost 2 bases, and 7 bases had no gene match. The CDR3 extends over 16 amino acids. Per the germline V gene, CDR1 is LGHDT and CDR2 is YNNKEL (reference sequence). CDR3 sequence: CASSQRTSGSSETQYF. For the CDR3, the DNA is TGTGCCAGCAGCCAACGAACTAGCGGGAGTAGTGAGACCCAGTACTTC.

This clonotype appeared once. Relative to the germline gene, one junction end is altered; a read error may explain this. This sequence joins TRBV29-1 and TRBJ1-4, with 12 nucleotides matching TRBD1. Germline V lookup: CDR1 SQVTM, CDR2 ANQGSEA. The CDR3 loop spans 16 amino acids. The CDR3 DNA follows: TGCAGCGTCATCGTACTGGGACAGGGGGCAGAAGAAAAACTGCTTTTT. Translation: CSVIVLGQGAEEKLLF.

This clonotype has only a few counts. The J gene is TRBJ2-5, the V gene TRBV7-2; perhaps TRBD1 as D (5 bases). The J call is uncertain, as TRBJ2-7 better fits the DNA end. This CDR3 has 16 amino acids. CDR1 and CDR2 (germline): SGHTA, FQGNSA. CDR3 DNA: TGTGCCAGCAGCTTAAATTACAGGCCCAGCTCCTACGAGCAGTACTTC. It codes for CASSLNYRPSSYEQYF.

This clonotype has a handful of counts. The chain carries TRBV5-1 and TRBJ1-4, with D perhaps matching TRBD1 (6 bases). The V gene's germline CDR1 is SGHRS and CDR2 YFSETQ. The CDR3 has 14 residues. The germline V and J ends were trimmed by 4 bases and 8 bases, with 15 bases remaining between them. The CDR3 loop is CASSPGGGREKLFF. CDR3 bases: TGCGCCAGCAGCCCCGGAGGGGGACGGGAAAAACTGTTTTTT.

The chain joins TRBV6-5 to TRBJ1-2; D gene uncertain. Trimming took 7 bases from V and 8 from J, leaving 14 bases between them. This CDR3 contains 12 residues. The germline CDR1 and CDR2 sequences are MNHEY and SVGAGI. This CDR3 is CASTNWGSGYTF. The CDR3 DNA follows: TGTGCCAGCACAAATTGGGGATCCGGCTACACCTTC.

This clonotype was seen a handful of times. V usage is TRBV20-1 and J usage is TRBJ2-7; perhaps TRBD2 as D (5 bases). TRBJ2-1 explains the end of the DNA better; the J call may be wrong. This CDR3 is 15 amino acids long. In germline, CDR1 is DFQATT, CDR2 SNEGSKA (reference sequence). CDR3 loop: CSAVSARSVGNEQFF. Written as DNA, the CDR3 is TGCAGTGCTGTTAGCGCCCGAAGCGTGGGCAATGAGCAGTTCTTC.

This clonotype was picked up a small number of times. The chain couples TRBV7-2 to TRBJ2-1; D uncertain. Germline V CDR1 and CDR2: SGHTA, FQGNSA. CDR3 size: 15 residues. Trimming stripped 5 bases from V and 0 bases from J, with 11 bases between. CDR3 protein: CASSQSRSSYNEQFF. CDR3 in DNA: TGTGCCAGCAGCCAGTCTAGGAGCTCCTACAATGAGCAGTTCTTC.